What follows is one T cell receptor beta chain and its context. Germline lookup yields CDR1 SGHNT and CDR2 YYREEE (reference sequence). V was clipped by 0 bases and J by 2 bases; unmatched bases: 1. CDR3 length: 15 amino acids. The sample originates from a study of blood T cell repertoires in COVID-19. The overall study: The United States, Italy and Spain supplied acute and convalescent COVID-19 samples. PBMCs, B-cell-depleted T cells, or T cells provided the cDNA or gDNA that made up the material.

As originally analysed: By means of reference gene primer amplification, nucleated cell counts were estimated. TCRdb keeps only in-frame clones here, not all; method: immunoSEQ multiplex PCR. Clone size and the V and J calls come from that table; the DNA yielded D and trimming. Among roughly 220,000 clones listed, around four fifths were seen once. The receptor comes from an older woman who had recovered from COVID-19. The chain is built from TRBV5-4 and TRBJ2-7; 11 bases agree with TRBD1. Sequences were obtained from peripheral blood. Here the CDR3 reads CASSLGGQGAYEQYF. CDR3 DNA sequence: TGTGCCAGCAGCTTGGGGGGACAGGGGGCCTACGAGCAGTACTTC.